This passage covers 20 T cell receptor beta chains from one sample sequenced in a study of cytomegalovirus exposure and HLA in healthy donors. PCR involved 60 Vbeta and 13 Jbeta primers. The repertoire was sequenced with immunoSEQ multiplex PCR; TCRdb's copy has only in-frame clones and lacks some. The sample includes 150,000 or so clones, more than 60% of them seen just once. The specimen was PBMCs. The receptors originated from a woman aged 40 to 50 in good health and CMV-seropositive.

The chain carries TRBV5-1 and TRBJ2-1; TRBD2 matches 14 bases. The germline V gene encodes CDR1 SGHRS and CDR2 YFSETQ. After removal of 6 bases from V and 8 bases from J, the junction contained 22 bases not matched to a gene. CDR3 length equals 20 residues. The CDR3 DNA reads as TGCGCCAGCACCCCGTCCGGGACACTCAGGGGACTAGCGGGAGTCGATGAGCAGTTCTTC. Translation gives CASTPSGTLRGLAGVDEQFF.

The chain joins TRBV11-2 to TRBJ2-7; 7 positions agree with TRBD1. This CDR3 spans 15 amino acids. V was clipped by 4 bases and J by 0 bases; unmatched bases: 6. Germline lookup yields CDR1 SGHAT and CDR2 FQNNGV. Written as DNA, the CDR3 is TGTGCCAGCAGCTCTTACAGGGGCACCTCCTACGAGCAGTACTTC. It codes for CASSSYRGTSYEQYF.

The V and J genes are TRBV5-1 and TRBJ1-1; D is possibly TRBD1 (6 bases). The germline V gene has CDR1 SGHRS and CDR2 YFSETQ. The CDR3 sequence is 17 residues long. V gave up 2 bases and J gave up 1 base, with 18 bases separating them. The CDR3 DNA reads TGCGCCAGCAGCTTAGAACCCCCCGGGGGGCAGAACACTGAAGCTTTCTTT. Encoded protein: CASSLEPPGGQNTEAFF.

J is TRBJ2-1 and V is TRBV2; D unclear. V lost 3 bases and J 8 bases, leaving 5 bases between the germline ends. This CDR3 contains 11 residues. The V gene's germline CDR1 is SNHLY and CDR2 FYNNEI. CDR3 sequence: CASSDRYEQFF. The DNA of the CDR3 is TGTGCCAGCAGTGATAGATATGAGCAGTTCTTC.

The chain uses TRBV7-9 and TRBJ1-1; 7 bases agree with TRBD1. V gave up 3 bases and J gave up 3 bases; unmatched junction bases: 7. Germline CDR1 is SEHNR and CDR2 is FQNEAQ (reference sequence). CDR3 length: 15 amino acids. CDR3 sequence: CASSFRQGGDTEAFF. CDR3 coding DNA: TGTGCCAGCAGCTTCCGACAGGGCGGTGACACTGAAGCTTTCTTT.

Concerning this clone: At one boundary the junction diverges from the germline segment, which might be a read error. V gene TRBV9 combines with J gene TRBJ2-3, with D maybe TRBD2 (6 bases). The germline V gene has CDR1 SGDLS and CDR2 YYNGEE. The CDR3 runs 11 residues. The CDR3 DNA reads as TGTGCCAGCAGCGCTGCCGGGAGACTCCTTTTT. Translation gives CASSAAGRLLF.

The rearrangement uses TRBV30 and TRBJ2-5, with 9 bases matching TRBD2. This CDR3 region has 14 residues. V lost 3 bases to trimming and J lost 1 base; unmatched junction nucleotides: 3. Germline values: CDR1 GTSNPN, CDR2 SVGIG (reference sequence). This chain's CDR3 is CAWSASGTQETQYF. The DNA for the CDR3 is TGTGCCTGGAGCGCTAGCGGGACCCAAGAGACCCAGTACTTC.

The V call is TRBV5-1, the J call TRBJ2-1; the match to TRBD1 covers 7 bases. Unmatched junction bases numbered 6, after V lost 0 bases and J lost 6 bases. Germline V gene lookup returns CDR1 SGHRS and CDR2 YFSETQ. The CDR3 sequence is 15 residues long. The CDR3 region is CASSLVAGGPNEQFF. The DNA of the CDR3 is TGCGCCAGCAGCTTGGTGGCAGGGGGTCCCAATGAGCAGTTCTTC. Combining the CDR3 with reference TRBV5-1 and TRBJ2-1 gives the whole variable domain KAGVTQTPRYLIKTRGQQVTLSCSPISGHRSVSWYQQTPGQGLQFLFEYFSETQRNKGNFPGRFSGRQFSNSRSEMNVSTLELGDSALYLCASSLVAGGPNEQFFGPGTRLTVL.

The chain couples TRBV19 to TRBJ1-5; possible D gene TRBD1, 5 bases. The CDR3 is 16 residues long. Germline CDR1 and CDR2: LNHDA and SQIVND (reference sequence). Between the trimmed V and J ends, which lost 5 bases and 2 bases, there was a span of 16 bases. CDR3 nucleotides: TGTGCCAGTAGTTCTTCTCAGGGCAGGGGCAATCAGCCCCAGCATTTT. Residues: CASSSSQGRGNQPQHF.

The rearrangement uses TRBV27 and TRBJ2-1; 8 bases are a match to TRBD1. J lost 5 bases, V lost 2 bases, and 8 bases had no gene match. This CDR3 has 16 amino acids. Germline V gene sequence: CDR1 MNHEY, CDR2 SMNVEV (reference sequence). CDR3 nucleotide sequence: TGTGCCAGCAGTTTAGTAGGACAGGGTCCTAACAATGAGCAGTTCTTC. Protein product: CASSLVGQGPNNEQFF.

V and J are TRBV28 and TRBJ2-7; 7 bases match TRBD1. The trim removed 10 bases at V and 3 bases at J, leaving 9 bases unmatched. In germline, CDR1 is MDHEN, CDR2 SYDVKM. This CDR3 has 13 residues. The CDR3 DNA is TGTGCCACCCATGAGGGGGCCGACTACGAGCAGTACTTC. Its protein is CATHEGADYEQYF.

As regards this clone: A junction end diverges from the germline sequence, so it may reflect a read error. This chain uses TRBV30 with TRBJ1-5, with 8 bases matching TRBD1. This CDR3 contains 19 residues. In germline, CDR1 is GTSNPN, CDR2 SVGIG (reference sequence). CDR3 DNA: TGTGCCCGGAGTATTGGACAGGGTAGAATGGGACGAAGCAATCAGCCCCAGCATTTT. It translates to CARSIGQGRMGRSNQPQHF.

The V call is TRBV19, the J call TRBJ1-2; no reliable D call. Germline V gene sequence: CDR1 LNHDA, CDR2 SQIVND (reference sequence). The V end lost 6 bases, the J end lost 5 bases, and 16 bases lay between the germline ends. The CDR3 extends over 14 amino acids. The CDR3 loop reads CASRLGEVGYGYTF. The CDR3 DNA reads TGTGCCAGTAGACTCGGGGAGGTAGGGTATGGCTACACCTTC.

This clone was detected a few times. The rearrangement links TRBV30 to TRBJ2-3; D might be TRBD2 (5 bases). The germline V gene has CDR1 GTSNPN and CDR2 SVGIG (reference sequence). This CDR3 region has 15 residues. V lost 5 bases to trimming and J lost 2 bases, with 17 bases between them. CDR3 residues: CAWGSRGATTDTQYF. The CDR3 DNA sequence: TGTGCCTGGGGGAGCAGAGGAGCTACCACAGATACGCAGTATTTT.

This chain uses TRBV9 with TRBJ2-1; 9 bases align to TRBD1. CDR3 length equals 15 residues. After removal of 4 bases from V and 8 bases from J, the junction contained 10 bases not matched to a gene. Germline CDR1 SGDLS, CDR2 YYNGEE. The CDR3 loop reads CASSPRTGAADEQFF. In DNA form, the CDR3 reads TGTGCCAGCAGCCCCAGGACAGGGGCTGCGGATGAGCAGTTCTTC.

This clone came up a few times. The gene calls are TRBV6-1 and TRBJ2-3, with 12 positions matching TRBD2. The CDR3 is made up of 15 amino acids. The V segment lost 2 bases and the J segment 4 bases; nucleotides outside the gene matches: 1. CDR1 MNHNS and CDR2 SASEGT come from the germline V gene. The CDR3 nucleotides read TGTGCCAGCAGTGAACTAGCGGGAGGGCCAGATACGCAGTATTTT. Translation gives CASSELAGGPDTQYF.

This clone was seen a few times. Other DNA sequences of this sample code for an identical CDR3. The chain joins TRBV7-8 to TRBJ1-1, with TRBD1 as a possible D gene (5 bases). The CDR3 is made up of 14 amino acids. In germline, CDR1 is SGHVS, CDR2 FQNEAQ. Deletions cut 3 bases from V and 1 base from J, with 9 bases between. This chain's CDR3 is CASSLRTGNTEAFF. The CDR3 region has the DNA TGTGCCAGCAGCTTGAGAACAGGGAACACTGAAGCTTTCTTT.

The chain recombines TRBV5-1 with TRBJ2-5; 7 nucleotides line up with TRBD1. Germline V gene data show CDR1 as SGHRS and CDR2 as YFSETQ. V trimming: 3 bases; J trimming: 2 bases; junction bases outside the gene matches: 7. The CDR3 consists of 15 residues. CDR3 DNA: TGCGCCAGCAGCTACGACAGGGCAGGGCAAGAGACCCAGTACTTC. Translation: CASSYDRAGQETQYF. The full variable domain, its missing parts supplied by reference TRBV5-1 and TRBJ2-5, is KAGVTQTPRYLIKTRGQQVTLSCSPISGHRSVSWYQQTPGQGLQFLFEYFSETQRNKGNFPGRFSGRQFSNSRSEMNVSTLELGDSALYLCASSYDRAGQETQYFGPGTRLLVL.

This sequence joins TRBV2 and TRBJ2-7; 10 nucleotides match TRBD2. The length of the CDR3 is 14 residues. With 4 bases clipped from V and 3 bases from J, the junction kept 3 bases outside the gene matches. CDR1 is SNHLY, CDR2 FYNNEI, per germline. CDR3 in amino acids: CASSGRTSGYEQYF. DNA for the CDR3: TGTGCCAGCAGTGGGAGGACTAGCGGCTACGAGCAGTACTTC. Full variable domain (rest looked up from reference TRBV2 and TRBJ2-7): EPEVTQTPSHQVTQMGQEVILRCVPISNHLYFYWYRQILGQKVEFLVSFYNNEISEKSEIFDDQFSVERPDGSNFTLKIRSTKLEDSAMYFCASSGRTSGYEQYFGPGTRLTVT.

Concerning this clone itself: Relative to the germline gene, one junction end is altered; a read error may explain this. The CDR3 DNA is TGTGCCAGCAATCGGACACGTTTCCCCTTC. Its protein is CASNRTRFPF. The gene calls are TRBV5-6 and TRBJ2-7; possible D gene TRBD1, 5 bases. The CDR3 is 10 amino acids. In germline, CDR1 is SGHDT, CDR2 YYEEEE. The whole variable domain, remainder taken from reference TRBV5-6 and TRBJ2-7, is DAGVTQSPTHLIKTRGQQVTLRCSPKSGHDTVSWYQQALGQGPQFIFQYYEEEERQRGNFPDRFSGHQFPNYSSELNVNALLLGDSALYLCASNRTRFPFGPGTRLTVT.